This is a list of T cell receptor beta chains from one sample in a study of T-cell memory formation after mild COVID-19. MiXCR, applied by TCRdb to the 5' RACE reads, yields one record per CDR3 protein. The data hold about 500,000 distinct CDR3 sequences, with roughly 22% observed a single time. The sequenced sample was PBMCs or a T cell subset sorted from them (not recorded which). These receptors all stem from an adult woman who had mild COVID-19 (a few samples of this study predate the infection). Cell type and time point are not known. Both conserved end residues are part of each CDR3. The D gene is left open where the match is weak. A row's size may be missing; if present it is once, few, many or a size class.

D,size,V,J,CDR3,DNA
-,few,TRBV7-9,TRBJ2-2,CASILPGGADTGELFF,TGTGCCAGCATCCTCCCCGGGGGCGCAGACACCGGGGAGCTGTTTTTT
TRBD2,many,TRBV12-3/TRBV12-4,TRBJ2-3,CASNRGDTDTQYF,TGTGCCAGCAACCGGGGGGACACAGATACGCAGTATTTT
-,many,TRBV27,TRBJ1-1,CASRKGGLSNTEAFF,TGTGCCAGCAGAAAAGGCGGTCTCTCGAACACTGAAGCTTTCTTT
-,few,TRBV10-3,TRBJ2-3,CAIRDLGADTQYF,TGTGCCATCAGGGACCTAGGGGCAGATACGCAGTATTTT
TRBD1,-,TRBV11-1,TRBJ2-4,CASSPGWGTGTTIQYF,TGTGCCAGCAGCCCCGGTTGGGGGACAGGGACGACCATTCAGTACTTC
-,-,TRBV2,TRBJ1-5,CASSGGVNRPNQPQHF,TGTGCCAGCAGTGGAGGAGTGAACAGGCCCAATCAGCCCCAGCATTTT
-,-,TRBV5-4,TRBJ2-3,CASSARRTDTQYF,TGTGCCAGCAGCGCACGTAGGACAGATACGCAGTATTTT
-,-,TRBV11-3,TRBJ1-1,CASSLVFSEAFF,TGTGCCAGCAGCTTAGTCTTCAGCGAAGCTTTCTTT
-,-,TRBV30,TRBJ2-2,CAWEQGWAGELFF,TGTGCCTGGGAACAGGGTTGGGCCGGGGAGCTGTTTTTT
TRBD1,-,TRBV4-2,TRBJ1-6,CASSQEDRGNSPLHF,TGTGCCAGCAGCCAAGAGGACAGGGGGAATTCACCCCTCCACTTT
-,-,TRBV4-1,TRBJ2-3,CASSQGRSTDTQYF,TGCGCCAGCAGCCAAGGACGGAGCACAGATACGCAGTATTTT
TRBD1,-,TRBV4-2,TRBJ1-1,CASSQAGGRTEAFF,TGTGCCAGCAGCCAAGCAGGGGGCAGGACTGAAGCTTTCTTT
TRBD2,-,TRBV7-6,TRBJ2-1,CASRLTSGGEQFF,TGTGCCAGCAGATTGACTAGCGGCGGTGAGCAGTTCTTC
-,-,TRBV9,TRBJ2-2,CASSVGDGELFF,TGTGCCAGCAGCGTAGGTGACGGGGAGCTGTTTTTT
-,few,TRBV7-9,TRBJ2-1,CASSDRDGLNNEQFF,TGTGCCAGCAGCGATCGGGACGGATTGAACAATGAGCAGTTCTTC
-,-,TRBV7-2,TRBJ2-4,CASSSKDLGGVRNIQYF,TGTGCCAGCAGCTCGAAGGACTTGGGTGGGGTTCGGAACATTCAGTACTTC
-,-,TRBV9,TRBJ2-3,CASSVDSTGVIPGSTDTQYF,TGTGCCAGCAGCGTAGACTCCACGGGAGTGATACCCGGAAGCACAGATACGCAGTATTTT